What follows are 29 T cell receptor beta chains derived from one specimen sequenced in a study of identifying expanded T cells in peripheral blood. Profiled with immunoSEQ multiplex PCR; TCRdb holds only in-frame clones, not every one. Of around 80,000 clones in the sample, almost 90% were seen once. Input material: blood. Receptors were obtained from a person aged 18-69 years in good health.

This sequence joins TRBV7-2 and TRBJ2-1; TRBD1 aligns across 10 bases. The V gene's germline CDR1 is SGHTA and CDR2 FQGNSA. Trimming at V came to 4 bases and at J to 2 bases, leaving 2 bases not matched to a gene. This CDR3 contains 15 residues. For the CDR3, the DNA is TGTGCCAGCAGCTACGGACAGGGGGCCTACAATGAGCAGTTCTTC. Its protein product is CASSYGQGAYNEQFF.

V gene TRBV5-1 combines with J gene TRBJ2-7; a possible D gene is TRBD1 (6 bases). V dropped 4 bases and J dropped 5 bases, with 19 bases sitting between them. The germline V gene encodes CDR1 SGHRS and CDR2 YFSETQ. This CDR3 has 15 amino acids. CDR3 nucleotides: TGCGCCAGCAGCCGACTGAACAGGGAACCGGACGAGCAGTACTTC. This encodes CASSRLNREPDEQYF.

The V and J genes are TRBV9 and TRBJ2-2; D is perhaps TRBD2 (5 bases). The CDR3 contains 13 residues. CDR1 and CDR2 (germline): SGDLS, YYNGEE. V was cut by 3 bases and J by 4 bases, with 7 bases left in between. CDR3 residues: CASSAGGTGELFF. CDR3 sequence (DNA): TGTGCCAGCAGCGCAGGAGGCACCGGGGAGCTGTTTTTT.

The J gene is TRBJ1-1, the V gene TRBV28; D not certain. V shed 4 bases and J shed 3 bases, with 15 bases lying between them. The CDR3 loop spans 15 amino acids. CDR1 MDHEN and CDR2 SYDVKM come from the germline V gene. Here the CDR3 reads CASSSWAARDTEAFF. Written as DNA, the CDR3 is TGTGCCAGCAGTTCTTGGGCAGCAAGGGACACTGAAGCTTTCTTT.

This chain uses TRBV10-3 with TRBJ2-7; D may be TRBD1 (5 bases). This CDR3 contains 12 residues. Per germline, CDR1 ENHRY and CDR2 SYGVKD. Trimming took 3 bases from V and 6 from J, leaving 9 bases between them. DNA for the CDR3: TGTGCCATCAGTGACAGGGTTAGCGAGCAGTACTTC. Protein product: CAISDRVSEQYF.

V gene TRBV7-9 combines with J gene TRBJ2-2; tentatively, D is TRBD1 (6 bases). The ends were cut back, 1 base at V and 0 bases at J, with 9 bases in the middle. CDR1 and CDR2 from the germline V gene are SEHNR and FQNEAQ (reference sequence). The CDR3 totals 16 residues. CDR3 amino acids: CASSLGRGPNTGELFF. The CDR3 nucleotides read TGTGCCAGCAGCTTAGGCAGGGGTCCGAACACCGGGGAGCTGTTTTTT.

This chain joins TRBV9 and TRBJ2-3, with D perhaps matching TRBD1 or TRBD2 (5 bases each). CDR1 and CDR2 (germline): SGDLS, YYNGEE. This CDR3 spans 13 amino acids. V was shortened by 3 bases and J by 7 bases, with 12 bases between the two germline ends. Here the CDR3 DNA reads TGTGCCAGCAGCGCCGGGGCCGGGAATACGCAGTATTTT. This codes for CASSAGAGNTQYF.

This rearrangement joins TRBV2 to TRBJ2-7; 8 positions agree with TRBD1. The CDR3 totals 13 residues. Germline assignment: CDR1 SNHLY and CDR2 FYNNEI. V was pared by 2 bases and J by 5 bases, with 2 bases of the junction left unmatched. The CDR3 loop is CASSEWDRHEQYF. The CDR3 bases are TGTGCCAGCAGTGAATGGGACAGGCACGAGCAGTACTTC. Supplemented by reference TRBV2 and TRBJ2-7, the full variable domain reads EPEVTQTPSHQVTQMGQEVILRCVPISNHLYFYWYRQILGQKVEFLVSFYNNEISEKSEIFDDQFSVERPDGSNFTLKIRSTKLEDSAMYFCASSEWDRHEQYFGPGTRLTVT.

The chain uses TRBV27 and TRBJ2-5, with a possible D match to TRBD2 (5 bases). This CDR3 spans 15 amino acids. Germline V gene data show CDR1 as MNHEY and CDR2 as SMNVEV (reference sequence). Deletions cut 2 bases from V and 0 bases from J, with 10 bases between. The CDR3 DNA reads as TGTGCCAGCAGTTTAAGTCTAGCAAACCAAGAGACCCAGTACTTC. Amino acid sequence: CASSLSLANQETQYF.

This clone was counted a single time. This rearrangement joins TRBV18 to TRBJ2-5, with D tentatively TRBD1 (5 bases). This CDR3 has 13 amino acids. Trimming cost V 3 bases and J 2 bases, with 7 bases left between them. The germline gives CDR1 KGHSH, CDR2 LQKENI. CDR3 coding DNA: TGTGCCAGCTCACCGGGGCGGCAAGAGACCCAGTACTTC. It specifies CASSPGRQETQYF.

The rearrangement joins TRBV2 to TRBJ2-2; D gene uncertain. Per germline, CDR1 SNHLY and CDR2 FYNNEI. The CDR3 is 15 residues long. V was shortened by 1 base and J by 6 bases, with 12 bases between the two germline ends. The CDR3 coding sequence is TGTGCCAGCAGTGAAGACGGAGTTGGGCCCGGGGAGCTGTTTTTT. It yields the protein CASSEDGVGPGELFF.

The chain recombines TRBV7-2 with TRBJ2-7; TRBD1 aligns across 8 bases. Germline assignment: CDR1 SGHTA and CDR2 FQGNSA. This CDR3 spans 14 amino acids. With V trimmed by 3 bases and J by 5 bases, 6 bases remained unmatched. The CDR3, as DNA: TGTGCCAGCAGCTTTCAGGGGGCTTCTAACGAGCAGTACTTC. Translated, it gives CASSFQGASNEQYF.

The V call is TRBV30, the J call TRBJ2-5; a possible D gene is TRBD2 (6 bases). Trimming took 5 bases from V and 4 from J, leaving 14 bases between them. The germline gives CDR1 GTSNPN, CDR2 SVGIG (reference sequence). There are 13 residues in the CDR3. CDR3 amino acids: CAWAPWGVETQYF. The CDR3 DNA follows: TGTGCCTGGGCTCCGTGGGGGGTAGAGACCCAGTACTTC.

The chain is built from TRBV28 and TRBJ2-7; D unresolved. Trimming left V 1 base short and J 4 bases short, with 8 bases between. Germline assignment: CDR1 MDHEN and CDR2 SYDVKM. The CDR3 extends over 13 amino acids. CDR3: CASSLFDGYEQYF. The CDR3 nucleotides read TGTGCCAGCAGTTTATTCGATGGTTACGAGCAGTACTTC.

The chain links TRBV29-1 to TRBJ2-1; a possible D gene is TRBD2 (5 bases). The V end lost 3 bases, the J end lost 3 bases, and 12 bases lay between the germline ends. CDR1 and CDR2 (germline): SQVTM, ANQGSEA. CDR3 size: 14 residues. The CDR3, as DNA: TGCAGCGTTGAGCGAAGCGGACTCTACAATGAGCAGTTCTTC. Residues: CSVERSGLYNEQFF.

Only one count was recorded for this clone. The chain has TRBV18 and TRBJ2-2; 9 bases are a match to TRBD2. V shed 3 bases, J shed 5 bases, and the junction held 7 bases outside the gene matches. This CDR3 is built from 16 residues. Germline V gene data show CDR1 as KGHSH and CDR2 as LQKENI. The CDR3 sequence is CASSPKLAGLTGELFF. The CDR3 DNA follows: TGTGCCAGCTCACCGAAACTAGCGGGCTTGACCGGGGAGCTGTTTTTT.

This sequence joins TRBV10-3 and TRBJ2-2; no definite D call. The germline V and J ends were trimmed by 5 bases and 6 bases, with 7 bases remaining between them. The CDR3 sequence is 12 residues long. Germline CDR1 reads ENHRY; CDR2 reads SYGVKD. CDR3 in DNA: TGTGCCATCAGTTTTCTCGCCGGGGAGCTGTTTTTT. It encodes CAISFLAGELFF.

This clone was found a few times. This chain joins TRBV4-1 and TRBJ1-5; TRBD1 aligns across 10 bases. Trimming removed 0 bases from V and 5 bases from J; junction bases left unmatched: 10. CDR1 and CDR2 from the germline V gene are MGHRA and YSYEKL. CDR3 length: 18 residues. The CDR3 reads CASSQDPPSGTGDQPQHF. DNA of the CDR3: TGCGCCAGCAGCCAAGATCCACCATCCGGGACAGGGGATCAGCCCCAGCATTTT.

In its sample, this clone is medium-sized. This rearrangement joins TRBV7-9 to TRBJ2-7, with 7 bases identical to TRBD1. The CDR3 has 12 amino acids. Germline V gene data show CDR1 as SEHNR and CDR2 as FQNEAQ (reference sequence). The junction had 9 bases not matched to a gene; V was cut back by 4 bases and J by 12 bases. DNA for the CDR3: TGTGCCAGCAGCTCCGGACAGGCAAAACGGTACTTC. Amino acids: CASSSGQAKRYF. The entire variable domain, with the rest obtained from reference TRBV7-9 and TRBJ2-7, is as follows: DTGVSQNPRHKITKRGQNVTFRCDPISEHNRLYWYRQTLGQGPEFLTYFQNEAQLEKSRLLSDRFSAERPKGSFSTLEIQRTEQGDSAMYLCASSSGQAKRYFGPGTRLTVT.

The chain couples TRBV9 to TRBJ1-2; TRBD1 matches 8 bases. The trim removed 7 bases at V and 1 base at J, leaving 3 bases unmatched. From germline, CDR1 is SGDLS and CDR2 YYNGEE. This CDR3 region has 13 residues. The chain's CDR3 is CASGDRYNYGYTF. The CDR3 DNA is TGTGCCAGCGGGGACAGGTATAACTATGGCTACACCTTC.

The CDR3 here is CASSITGHPADGYTF. The CDR3 DNA reads TGTGCCAGTAGTATCACGGGACACCCGGCCGATGGCTACACCTTC. This chain joins TRBV19 and TRBJ1-2; D perhaps matches TRBD1 (6 bases). Trimming removed 3 bases at V and 6 bases at J, with 17 bases between. Germline V CDR1 and CDR2: LNHDA, SQIVND (reference sequence). The CDR3 loop spans 15 amino acids.

V gene TRBV10-3 combines with J gene TRBJ2-3; the D gene is possibly TRBD1 (5 bases). Germline assignment: CDR1 ENHRY and CDR2 SYGVKD. The CDR3 runs to 19 residues. Trimming removed 2 bases at V and 0 bases at J, with 21 bases between. Here the CDR3 DNA reads TGTGCCATCAGTGAGGACAGAAAGTCAGCTAACCCTAGCACAGATACGCAGTATTTT. Amino acids: CAISEDRKSANPSTDTQYF.

V is TRBV6-6 and J is TRBJ2-7, with a weak D call TRBD1 (6 bases). The germline V gene encodes CDR1 MNHNY and CDR2 SVGAGI (reference sequence). V lost 2 bases and J 2 bases, leaving 16 bases between the germline ends. This CDR3 has 16 amino acids. The CDR3 nucleotides read TGTGCCAGCAGTTACCCGAAAACAGGGTCTCCCTACGAGCAGTACTTC. Translated, it gives CASSYPKTGSPYEQYF.

V gene TRBV7-2 combines with J gene TRBJ2-2, with D possibly TRBD2 on 6 matching bases. Germline-derived CDR1 and CDR2 are SGHTA and FQGNSA. The V and J ends lost 6 bases and 4 bases respectively, with 12 bases between them. The CDR3 runs 14 residues. In DNA, the CDR3 is TGTGCCAGCAGGGGGGACTTCCTCACCGGGGAGCTGTTTTTT. Translated, it gives CASRGDFLTGELFF.

The chain uses TRBV7-2 and TRBJ2-2; D is unresolved. V was shortened by 5 bases and J by 0 bases, with 4 bases between the two germline ends. The V gene's germline CDR1 is SGHTA and CDR2 FQGNSA. The length of the CDR3 is 13 residues. The CDR3 loop is CASSLTNTGELFF. In DNA form, the CDR3 reads TGTGCCAGCAGCCTAACGAACACCGGGGAGCTGTTTTTT.

The chain couples TRBV7-6 to TRBJ2-7; D possibly corresponds to TRBD2 (6 bases). The CDR3 runs to 15 residues. V was cut by 5 bases and J by 6 bases, with 20 bases left in between. Germline CDR1 SGHVS, CDR2 FNYEAQ. The CDR3 DNA sequence: TGTGCCAGCAGCCCAACCGGAGGGCCGAGAGGCGAGCAGTACTTC. It yields the protein CASSPTGGPRGEQYF.

The V and J genes are TRBV9 and TRBJ2-1; unclear D gene. Germline-derived CDR1 and CDR2 are SGDLS and YYNGEE. The CDR3 length is 12 residues. V lost 4 bases, J lost 8 bases, and 10 bases lay in between. The CDR3: CASSPDWDEQFF. The CDR3 coding sequence is TGTGCCAGCAGCCCCGACTGGGATGAGCAGTTCTTC. Full variable domain (remainder filled in from reference TRBV9 and TRBJ2-1): DSGVTQTPKHLITATGQRVTLRCSPRSGDLSVYWYQQSLDQGLQFLIQYYNGEERAKGNILERFSAQQFPDLHSELNLSSLELGDSALYFCASSPDWDEQFFGPGTRLTVL.

V is TRBV7-8 and J is TRBJ2-7, with no clear D. With 1 base removed from V and 1 base from J, the gap between germline ends came to 5 bases. CDR1 is SGHVS, CDR2 FQNEAQ, per germline. CDR3 size: 13 residues. CDR3 in amino acids: CASSLGRSYEQYF. The DNA for the CDR3 is TGTGCCAGCAGCTTAGGAAGGTCCTACGAGCAGTACTTC.

The gene calls are TRBV7-9 and TRBJ2-2; D possibly corresponds to TRBD1 (5 bases). The length of the CDR3 is 15 residues. V dropped 3 bases and J dropped 0 bases, with 8 bases sitting between them. CDR1 is SEHNR, CDR2 FQNEAQ, per germline (reference sequence). CDR3 protein: CASSLGLANTGELFF. For the CDR3, the DNA is TGTGCCAGCAGCTTGGGGCTAGCGAACACCGGGGAGCTGTTTTTT.